This entry features one T cell receptor beta chain sequence. Per the original data handling: It was from reference gene primer amplification that nucleated cell counts were estimated. Measured with immunoSEQ multiplex PCR; TCRdb has only the in-frame clones, and not every one. The DNA was the basis for D and trimming; V, J and clone size are from that table. The sample has more than 150,000 clones, roughly nine tenths seen once. CDR3 length: 14 residues. The ends were cut back, 4 bases at V and 2 bases at J, with 6 bases in the middle. In germline, CDR1 is MNHEY, CDR2 SMNVEV (reference sequence). This sample is drawn from a study of blood T cell repertoires in COVID-19. Study-level background: From the United States, Italy and Spain came samples of acute and convalescent COVID-19. The cDNA or gDNA used as material had been derived from T cells, B-cell-depleted T cells, or PBMCs.

The rearrangement links TRBV27 to TRBJ1-6; D is unresolved. This receptor was taken from a man aged 45-65 years with acute or convalescent COVID-19. Sequencing was done on a sample of peripheral blood. CDR3 nucleotides: TGTGCCAGCAGTTACTCGCCCTATAATTCACCCCTCCACTTT. It is translated as CASSYSPYNSPLHF.